The 5 T cell receptor beta chains given below trace back to one sample, sequenced in a study of human T cells and chemical hapten exposure (dated by TCRdb to the early 2020s). The sample's time point label, decoded: patch test 1, 2 weeks after DPC sensitization. According to the study, the label for this sample's treatment or condition signals: therapeutic diphenylcyclopropenone sensitization with weekly scalp DPC. The library was generated by RACE. Sequencing relied on a NextSeq 500. TCRdb reprocessing: public reads trimmed at Q25 with fastp, clones called with MiXCR, in-frame beta chains kept. Merged by CDR3 protein, the rows form single entries marked with the most common genes and DNA. This sample is represented by about 120,000 distinct CDR3 sequences; roughly 13% of them were singletons. Together, the top ten hold around 0.99% of the sample. The material was whole blood, obtained in connection with sensitization to the hapten diphenylcyclopropenone (DPC). These receptors originate from a man between 18 and 29 years old with alopecia areata. Some clones in this sample may be carry-over from other donors' samples.

V gene TRBV18 combines with J gene TRBJ1-1, with 7 bases that match TRBD1. V lost 6 bases and J lost 0; bases outside the gene matches: 7. CDR1 and CDR2 from the germline V gene are KGHSH and LQKENI. CDR3 size: 15 residues. CDR3 in amino acids: CASSPLGQVNTEAFF. CDR3 bases: TGTGCCAGCTCTCCCTTAGGACAGGTGAACACTGAAGCTTTCTTT.

V and J are TRBV6-2 or TRBV6-3 and TRBJ1-5; 9 bases align to TRBD1. The junction had 3 bases not matched to a gene; V was cut back by 3 bases and J by 6 bases. From germline, CDR1 is MNHEY and CDR2 SVGEGT. This CDR3 contains 14 residues. CDR3 sequence (DNA): TGTGCCAGCAGTTATGGGACAGGGTTTCAGCCCCAGCATTTT. Residues: CASSYGTGFQPQHF.

Ten or more counts support this clonotype. This sequence joins TRBV5-1 and TRBJ1-6; no clear D gene. The germline V gene encodes CDR1 SGHRS and CDR2 YFSETQ. The CDR3 runs 14 residues. V was clipped by 5 bases and J by 10 bases, with 16 bases between them. The CDR3 sequence is CASREWLRGSPLHF. Written as DNA, the CDR3 is TGCGCCAGCAGAGAGTGGCTGCGAGGGTCACCCCTCCACTTT.

V usage is TRBV6-2 or TRBV6-3 and J usage is TRBJ1-1, with D perhaps TRBD1 (6 bases). Per germline, CDR1 MNHEY and CDR2 SVGEGT. This CDR3 is built from 15 residues. V gave up 5 bases and J gave up 3 bases, with 16 bases separating them. CDR3 bases: TGTGCCAGCAGTCCCTTCACCTCAGGGGACACTGAAGCTTTCTTT. Translated: CASSPFTSGDTEAFF.

This clonotype appeared many times. This sequence joins TRBV4-1 and TRBJ2-5; tentatively, D is TRBD1 (6 bases). From germline, CDR1 is MGHRA and CDR2 YSYEKL. The CDR3 runs 15 residues. V gave up 3 bases and J gave up 2 bases, with 13 bases separating them. Here the CDR3 reads CASSQTTGQQETQYF. CDR3 nucleotides: TGCGCCAGCAGCCAGACGACAGGACAGCAAGAGACCCAGTACTTC.